This T cell receptor beta chain originates from a study of blood T cell repertoires in COVID-19. About the study: COVID-19 samples from acute and convalescent phases originated in the United States, Italy and Spain. T cells, B-cell-depleted T cells, or PBMCs supplied cDNA or gDNA.

In the authors' methods: Reference gene primer amplification gave estimated nucleated cell counts. Only in-frame clones appear in the TCRdb table, and some are missing; sequencing was by immunoSEQ multiplex PCR. The V and J calls and clone size come from that table; D and trimming were worked out from the DNA. The sample contains some 80,000 clones, more than 75% of which appear only once. The CDR3 contains 15 residues. The germline CDR1 and CDR2 sequences are WSHSY and SAAADI. With 4 bases removed from V and 7 bases from J, the gap between germline ends came to 20 bases. The specimen sequenced was peripheral blood. This chain uses TRBV10-2 with TRBJ2-7; TRBD2 might be the D (6 bases). The receptor comes from a woman older than 75 with active or convalescent COVID-19. This chain's CDR3 is CASSGSGDPNGEQYF. The CDR3, as DNA: TGCGCCAGCAGTGGTAGCGGTGACCCCAACGGAGAGCAGTACTTC.